These 27 T cell receptor beta chains were sequenced from one sample in a study of memory CD4+ T cells and cytomegalovirus serostatus. The sort gate was single viable CD3+CD4+CD8-CD45RO+ cells for memory CD4+ T cells. This table comes from immunoSEQ multiplex PCR, and its TCRdb copy is limited to in-frame clones, with some not included. The top ten clones hold about 0.6% of a sample with some 50,000 clones, around 74% of them seen once. The sample taken for sequencing was memory CD4+ T cells from blood. The receptors stem from an adult in good health and CMV-seronegative.

The genes are TRBV7-8 and TRBJ1-5, with D maybe TRBD1 (5 bases). V lost 4 bases, J lost 4 bases, and 14 bases lay in between. The CDR3 covers 15 residues. The germline gives CDR1 SGHVS, CDR2 FQNEAQ. CDR3 in amino acids: CASSSLRAVNQPQHF. CDR3 DNA: TGTGCCAGCAGCTCCCTCAGGGCCGTTAATCAGCCCCAGCATTTT.

The chain uses TRBV19 and TRBJ1-1; TRBD1 matches at 7 bases. The V segment lost 5 bases and the J segment 2 bases; nucleotides outside the gene matches: 2. CDR1 is LNHDA, CDR2 SQIVND, per germline (reference sequence). This CDR3 comprises 13 residues. CDR3 in amino acids: CASSGDRNTEAFF. The CDR3 DNA reads TGTGCCAGTAGTGGGGACAGAAACACTGAAGCTTTCTTT.

The V and J genes are TRBV5-1 and TRBJ2-7; D is undetermined. The CDR3 runs 13 residues. Per germline, CDR1 SGHRS and CDR2 YFSETQ. V was pared by 4 bases and J by 5 bases, with 13 bases between. CDR3 in amino acids: CASSHGFTDEQYF. CDR3 DNA sequence: TGCGCCAGCAGCCACGGGTTTACCGACGAGCAGTACTTC.

The genes are TRBV12-5 and TRBJ2-5, with D maybe TRBD1 (7 bases). With 3 bases removed from V and 5 bases from J, the gap between germline ends came to 13 bases. This CDR3 has 14 amino acids. Germline V gene data show CDR1 as LGHNT and CDR2 as FRNRAP. CDR3 DNA: TGTGCTAGTGGTTTTGGAGGGACAGTGGAGACCCAGTACTTC. This translates into CASGFGGTVETQYF.

This chain joins TRBV2 and TRBJ2-3, with 12 nucleotides matching TRBD2. V lost 3 bases to trimming and J lost 0 bases; unmatched junction nucleotides: 4. The CDR3 covers 17 residues. Germline-derived CDR1 and CDR2 are SNHLY and FYNNEI. The CDR3 sequence: CASSDLAGGTSTDTQYF. The CDR3 coding sequence is TGTGCCAGCAGTGACCTAGCGGGGGGGACTAGCACAGATACGCAGTATTTT.

This clone appeared a few times. The chain is built from TRBV15 and TRBJ1-5, with D perhaps TRBD1 (6 bases). The V end lost 3 bases, the J end lost 6 bases, and 12 bases lay between the germline ends. Looked up from germline, CDR1 is LNHNV and CDR2 is YYDKDF (reference sequence). This CDR3 has 14 residues. CDR3 in DNA: TGTGCCACCAGCAGGCAGGGGAAGAGTCAGCCCCAGCATTTT. Translated, it gives CATSRQGKSQPQHF.

This clone was seen just once. J is TRBJ2-5 and V is TRBV7-2; 9 nucleotides align to TRBD2. The CDR3 is 16 residues long. Trimming at V came to 1 base and at J to 4 bases, leaving 7 bases not matched to a gene. The germline V gene encodes CDR1 SGHTA and CDR2 FQGNSA. CDR3 sequence: CASSLGPRGGLETQYF. DNA for the CDR3: TGTGCCAGCAGCTTAGGTCCGCGGGGGGGCCTAGAGACCCAGTACTTC.

The V and J genes are TRBV4-2 and TRBJ2-7; 7 bases fit TRBD1. The CDR3 sequence is 15 residues long. Germline loops: CDR1 LGHNA, CDR2 YNFKEQ. V shed 1 base, J shed 5 bases, and the junction held 8 bases outside the gene matches. The CDR3 is CASSQVDRDLDEQYF. Written as DNA, the CDR3 is TGTGCCAGCAGCCAAGTTGACAGGGATCTTGACGAGCAGTACTTC.

CDR3 loop: CSVDQGPNTEAFF. CDR3 DNA: TGCAGCGTAGATCAGGGGCCGAACACTGAAGCTTTCTTT. The chain uses TRBV29-1 and TRBJ1-1; D possibly corresponds to TRBD1 (6 bases). Germline assignment: CDR1 SQVTM and CDR2 ANQGSEA. This CDR3 comprises 13 residues. Trimming pared 6 bases from V and 1 base from J, leaving 12 bases between.

The gene calls are TRBV18 and TRBJ2-4, with 8 bases lining up with TRBD1. The CDR3 length is 14 residues. Trimming at V came to 6 bases and at J to 6 bases, leaving 7 bases not matched to a gene. Germline CDR1 is KGHSH and CDR2 is LQKENI. CDR3 in DNA: TGTGCCAGCTCTGCGACAGGGGCTACAAACATTCAGTACTTC. Protein: CASSATGATNIQYF.

The V call is TRBV5-1, the J call TRBJ2-5; 8 bases match TRBD1. V dropped 5 bases and J dropped 5; count of bases not matched to a gene: 5. The CDR3 length is 13 residues. The V gene's germline CDR1 is SGHRS and CDR2 YFSETQ. The CDR3 bases are TGCGCCAGCAGTGGGGACAGGCGGGAGACCCAGTACTTC. As protein: CASSGDRRETQYF.

The rearrangement joins TRBV19 to TRBJ1-5; 8 nucleotides line up with TRBD1. The ends lost 5 bases at V and 4 bases at J; junction bases unmatched: 10. CDR3 length: 16 amino acids. Per the germline V gene, CDR1 is LNHDA and CDR2 is SQIVND (reference sequence). The CDR3 is CASSPPDRVGNQPQHF. CDR3 in DNA: TGTGCCAGTAGTCCCCCGGACAGGGTGGGGAATCAGCCCCAGCATTTT.

This chain links TRBV7-3 with TRBJ1-2; TRBD1 matches 7 bases. V shed 5 bases and J 2 bases; nucleotides not matched to a gene: 11. Looked up from germline, CDR1 is SGHTA and CDR2 is FQGTGA. The CDR3 loop spans 16 amino acids. Here the CDR3 reads CASSPDGRGPNYGYTF. DNA of the CDR3: TGTGCCAGCAGCCCCGATGGTAGGGGGCCCAACTATGGCTACACCTTC. Filled out from reference TRBV7-3 and TRBJ1-2, the complete variable domain reads GAGVSQTPSNKVTEKGKYVELRCDPISGHTALYWYRQSLGQGPEFLIYFQGTGAADDSGLPNDRFFAVRPEGSVSTLKIQRTERGDSAVYLCASSPDGRGPNYGYTFGSGTRLTVV.

The chain is built from TRBV4-1 and TRBJ1-5; TRBD1 is a possible D gene (5 bases). Trimming shortened V by 0 bases and J by 2 bases, and 11 bases separated the two germline ends. The CDR3 covers 16 residues. Germline-derived CDR1 and CDR2 are MGHRA and YSYEKL. In DNA form, the CDR3 reads TGCGCCAGCAGCCAAGAAGCGGGGCTGGGCAATCAGCCCCAGCATTTT. Its translation: CASSQEAGLGNQPQHF.

This chain connects TRBV6-5 to TRBJ1-2, with 7 bases that match TRBD1. The V and J ends lost 2 bases and 2 bases, in that order; junction bases with no gene match: 8. This CDR3 is 16 amino acids long. Germline V lookup: CDR1 MNHEY, CDR2 SVGAGI. As DNA, the CDR3 is TGTGCCAGCAGTTACATCGGGACAGTGGGGAACTATGGCTACACCTTC. This gives the protein CASSYIGTVGNYGYTF.

V is TRBV28 and J is TRBJ1-5, with D uncertain. CDR3 length: 14 amino acids. CDR1 MDHEN and CDR2 SYDVKM come from the germline V gene. Trimming took 5 bases from V and 6 from J, leaving 14 bases between them. CDR3 sequence (DNA): TGTGCCAGCAGTCTCCTGGGCCCCTTTCAGCCCCAGCATTTT. Translation gives CASSLLGPFQPQHF.

The chain employs TRBV2 and TRBJ1-3; possible D gene TRBD1, 5 bases. The germline V gene has CDR1 SNHLY and CDR2 FYNNEI. V lost 5 bases to trimming and J lost 1 base, with 9 bases between them. The CDR3 sequence is 14 residues long. The CDR3 nucleotides are TGTGCCAGCAGTTTCAGGGATTCTGGAAACACCATATATTTT. It encodes CASSFRDSGNTIYF.

This clone was detected only a few times. This chain uses TRBV29-1 with TRBJ2-7; 12 nucleotides match TRBD2. The CDR3 loop spans 14 amino acids. V dropped 7 bases and J dropped 13; count of bases not matched to a gene: 17. Looked up from germline, CDR1 is SQVTM and CDR2 is ANQGSEA. The CDR3 nucleotides are TGCAGCGCCCTACTAGCGGGGGGCGCTAAAGGGCATTACTTC. It codes for CSALLAGGAKGHYF.

The chain links TRBV6-6 to TRBJ1-1; D unclear. Trimming took off 2 bases at V and 1 base at J, with 5 bases between the two ends. The germline V gene encodes CDR1 MNHNY and CDR2 SVGAGI (reference sequence). This CDR3 spans 13 amino acids. CDR3: CASSYAGNTEAFF. The DNA for the CDR3 is TGTGCCAGCAGTTACGCCGGGAACACTGAAGCTTTCTTT.

The chain has TRBV6-1 and TRBJ1-5, with unresolved D. From germline, CDR1 is MNHNS and CDR2 SASEGT. Trimming pared 1 base from V and 4 bases from J, leaving 8 bases between. The CDR3 is made up of 14 amino acids. CDR3 DNA sequence: TGTGCCAGCAGTGAAGGGGCCAGGAATCAGCCCCAGCATTTT. Amino acids: CASSEGARNQPQHF.

The rearrangement uses TRBV11-2 and TRBJ1-5; possible D gene TRBD1, 5 bases. V lost 6 bases to trimming and J lost 0 bases, with 21 bases between them. The CDR3 is 18 amino acids. Per the germline V gene, CDR1 is SGHAT and CDR2 is FQNNGV. The CDR3 reads CASSLGPGRANSNQPQHF. In nucleotides, the CDR3 is TGTGCCAGCAGTCTAGGGCCAGGCAGGGCCAATAGCAATCAGCCCCAGCATTTT.

This clone has more than one count but fewer than ten. The chain uses TRBV25-1 and TRBJ1-1; 9 positions agree with TRBD1. The CDR3 length is 15 residues. CDR1 is MGHDK and CDR2 is SYGVNS in the germline V gene. J gave up 1 base and V 4 bases, and 4 bases lay outside the gene matches. CDR3 loop: CASSGYRGPNTEAFF. The CDR3 coding sequence is TGTGCCAGCAGTGGATACAGGGGGCCGAACACTGAAGCTTTCTTT. Variable domain in full (rest from reference TRBV25-1 and TRBJ1-1): EADIYQTPRYLVIGTGKKITLECSQTMGHDKMYWYQQDPGMELHLIHYSYGVNSTEKGDLSSESTVSRIRTEHFPLTLESARPSHTSQYLCASSGYRGPNTEAFFGQGTRLTVV.

This clone was seen just once. The V gene is TRBV15, the J gene TRBJ1-2; D is ambiguous. Germline V lookup: CDR1 LNHNV, CDR2 YYDKDF (reference sequence). The germline V and J ends were trimmed by 0 bases and 3 bases, with 11 bases remaining between them. The CDR3 extends over 15 amino acids. The CDR3 loop is CATSRDPTGYYGYTF. The CDR3, as DNA: TGTGCCACCAGCAGAGACCCGACGGGCTACTATGGCTACACCTTC.

The chain has TRBV11-1 and TRBJ2-7; D remains unclear. Trimming cost V 2 bases and J 1 base, with 3 bases left between them. Per the germline V gene, CDR1 is SGHAT and CDR2 is FQDESV (reference sequence). CDR3 length equals 12 residues. The CDR3 DNA sequence: TGTGCCAGCAGCTTAAGTTCCTACGAGCAGTACTTC. Translated: CASSLSSYEQYF.

This chain links TRBV2 with TRBJ1-5; D is unclear. This CDR3 contains 14 residues. V was cut by 8 bases and J by 2 bases, with 13 bases left in between. Germline loops: CDR1 SNHLY, CDR2 FYNNEI. CDR3 region: CASGEGYGNQPQHF. The CDR3 DNA is TGTGCCAGCGGAGAAGGTTATGGCAATCAGCCCCAGCATTTT.

DNA for the CDR3: TGTGCCTGGAGTGTACCAAACTCCTACGAGCAGTACTTC. Residues: CAWSVPNSYEQYF. The chain has TRBV30 and TRBJ2-7, with no clear D. The V gene's germline CDR1 is GTSNPN and CDR2 SVGIG (reference sequence). V was clipped by 0 bases and J by 0 bases, with 6 bases between them. The CDR3 length is 13 residues.

The CDR3 coding sequence is TGTGCCAGCAGTGAAAGGGACAGGGAAGCAGATACGCAGTATTTT. Its translation: CASSERDREADTQYF. The chain couples TRBV6-1 to TRBJ2-3; 9 bases match TRBD1. The CDR3 sequence is 15 residues long. Germline-derived CDR1 and CDR2 are MNHNS and SASEGT. The V segment lost 2 bases and the J segment 4 bases; nucleotides outside the gene matches: 4.